The 5 T cell receptor beta chains below all came from one sample that was sequenced in a study of CD4 T cells in relation to SARS-CoV-2 and coronaviruses (dated by TCRdb to 2020 to 2022). Library preparation was by the immunoSEQ multiplex PCR assay. The source is immuneACCESS, and TCRdb retained only in-frame sequences with V and J called. Part of the clones is not carried over; for the studies checked, unresolved V genes explain less than half of this, and the remainder is unexplained. The sample records around 62,000 clones, over 90% of which are singletons. 0.11% to 0.15% of the sample belongs to the ten largest clones. CD4+ T cells from unexposed donors were collected before the COVID-19 pandemic (2011-2018). Material for sequencing was naive CD4+ T cells from PBMCs. The label giving this sample's cell subset or site can be read as: naive CD4+ T cells isolated by negative enrichment. Receptors were obtained from a human donor in good health.

The chain couples TRBV9 to TRBJ2-3; weak D call: TRBD2 (6 bases). This CDR3 spans 15 amino acids. Germline lookup yields CDR1 SGDLS and CDR2 YYNGEE. The germline V and J ends were trimmed by 3 bases and 0 bases, with 11 bases remaining between them. CDR3 in amino acids: CASSASGTSTDTQYF. CDR3 sequence (DNA): TGTGCCAGCAGCGCCTCCGGGACTAGCACAGATACGCAGTATTTT.

This clone was observed a handful of times. The same CDR3 also results from other DNA sequences found in this sample. The chain recombines TRBV2 with TRBJ2-7, with unresolved D. This CDR3 has 11 amino acids. From germline, CDR1 is SNHLY and CDR2 FYNNEI. V was shortened by 5 bases and J by 1 base, with 3 bases between the two germline ends. This CDR3 is CASSRSYEQYF. The CDR3 coding sequence is TGTGCCAGCAGTCGGTCCTACGAGCAGTACTTC. Drawing the rest from reference TRBV2 and TRBJ2-7, the complete variable domain is EPEVTQTPSHQVTQMGQEVILRCVPISNHLYFYWYRQILGQKVEFLVSFYNNEISEKSEIFDDQFSVERPDGSNFTLKIRSTKLEDSAMYFCASSRSYEQYFGPGTRLTVT.

The chain has TRBV18 and TRBJ1-1; the D is unclear. The germline V gene has CDR1 KGHSH and CDR2 LQKENI. The CDR3 extends over 14 amino acids. Trimming cost V 3 bases and J 0 bases, with 8 bases left between them. CDR3 loop: CASSPAGLNTEAFF. The CDR3 DNA reads as TGTGCCAGCTCACCGGCCGGGTTGAACACTGAAGCTTTCTTT.

The chain combines TRBV3-1 (or the pseudogene TRBV3-2) with TRBJ2-7, with TRBD1 identical over 8 bases. The J segment lost 2 bases and the V segment lost 4 bases, leaving 7 bases of the junction unmatched. Germline V gene sequence: CDR1 LGHDT, CDR2 YNNKEL (reference sequence). The CDR3 consists of 15 residues. The CDR3 loop is CASSPRTGKPYEQYF. The CDR3 nucleotides read TGTGCCAGCAGCCCGAGGACAGGGAAACCCTACGAGCAGTACTTC.

The genes are TRBV7-2 and TRBJ1-1; D is unclear. The V end lost 3 bases, the J end lost 4 bases, and 15 bases lay between the germline ends. The CDR3 is 15 amino acids. Germline V gives CDR1 SGHTA, CDR2 FQGNSA. The CDR3 DNA is TGTGCCAGCAGCTTGGCGTTTGGGTCGGGCACTGAAGCTTTCTTT. This translates into CASSLAFGSGTEAFF.